Shown below are 25 T cell receptor beta chains from a single sample sequenced in a study of T-cell reconstitution after alpha-beta-depleted transplantation in children. TCRbeta library construction was performed incorporating unique molecular identifiers. TCRdb independently ran MiXCR on the PCR reads; one entry per CDR3 protein. The repertoire holds roughly 350,000 distinct CDR3 sequences, with about a tenth as singletons. The specimen comprised PBMCs from the stem cell graft donor, sampled from the stem cell graft. The source is a human donor who donated a stem cell graft to a child with acute lymphoblastic leukemia.

This chain links TRBV9 with TRBJ2-1; D gene unclear. CDR3 length: 15 amino acids. Germline CDR1 reads SGDLS; CDR2 reads YYNGEE. V was pared by 0 bases and J by 0 bases, with 7 bases between. The chain's CDR3 is CASSVVARSYNEQFF. CDR3 sequence (DNA): TGTGCCAGCAGCGTAGTTGCGCGCTCCTACAATGAGCAGTTCTTC.

Many counts were recorded for this clonotype. The genes are TRBV12-3 or TRBV12-4 and TRBJ2-1, with 9 positions matching TRBD2. The length of the CDR3 is 15 residues. V gave up 5 bases and J gave up 0 bases; unmatched junction bases: 2. The chain's CDR3 is CASSGSGSSYNEQFF. Here the CDR3 DNA reads TGTGCCAGCAGTGGTAGCGGGAGCTCCTACAATGAGCAGTTCTTC.

This clonotype was found many times. The rearrangement uses TRBV27 and TRBJ2-7; tentatively, D is TRBD1 or TRBD2 (5 bases each). The V gene's germline CDR1 is MNHEY and CDR2 SMNVEV (reference sequence). CDR3 length equals 16 residues. Trimming left V 7 bases short and J 0 bases short, with 19 bases between. The DNA for the CDR3 is TGTGCCAGCACTCCCGGGGCCGGGACCCTCTCCTACGAGCAGTACTTC. Residues: CASTPGAGTLSYEQYF.

This clonotype was recorded at least ten times. V gene TRBV7-8 combines with J gene TRBJ2-2, with D perhaps TRBD1 (5 bases). The CDR3 extends over 14 amino acids. V was shortened by 0 bases and J by 4 bases, with 6 bases between the two germline ends. Germline-derived CDR1 and CDR2 are SGHVS and FQNEAQ. For the CDR3, the DNA is TGTGCCAGCAGCTTAGCCAGGGTCACCGGGGAGCTGTTTTTT. Amino acids: CASSLARVTGELFF.

About this clonotype: A clone one base away is much larger, so this may be a read error. V is TRBV4-3 and J is TRBJ1-4, with TRBD1 identical over 7 bases. This CDR3 is built from 15 residues. Germline assignment: CDR1 LGHNA and CDR2 YSLEER. Written as DNA, the CDR3 is TGCGCCAGCAGCCAAGGGGACAGAGATAATGAAAACCTGTTTTTT. Encoded protein: CASSQGDRDNENLFF.

This clonotype turned up a few times. The chain uses TRBV10-3 and TRBJ2-4; 7 bases are shared with TRBD2. J gave up 9 bases and V 3 bases, and 8 bases lay outside the gene matches. The CDR3 runs to 14 residues. Germline V CDR1 and CDR2: ENHRY, SYGVKD. The CDR3 DNA sequence: TGTGCCATCAGTGATGGACTAGGATCGGTCATTCAGTACTTC. It codes for CAISDGLGSVIQYF.

The V gene is TRBV7-9, the J gene TRBJ2-3; possibly TRBD2 for D (5 bases). The V gene lost 3 bases and the J gene lost 2 bases, with 9 bases spanning the gap. The CDR3 is 14 residues long. Per the germline V gene, CDR1 is SEHNR and CDR2 is FQNEAQ (reference sequence). The chain's CDR3 is CASSFGLTTDTQYF. In DNA form, the CDR3 reads TGTGCCAGCAGCTTTGGACTTACCACAGATACGCAGTATTTT.

Only a few counts were recorded for this clonotype. The chain has TRBV5-1 and TRBJ2-7; no firm D call. CDR3 length: 13 residues. Trimming took 4 bases from V and 2 from J, leaving 10 bases between them. Germline V gene data show CDR1 as SGHRS and CDR2 as YFSETQ. CDR3 nucleotide sequence: TGCGCCAGCAGCCTGCTGCCAGCCTACGAGCAGTACTTC. Amino acids: CASSLLPAYEQYF.

This rearrangement joins TRBV7-8 to TRBJ1-6; the D is unclear. The CDR3 consists of 16 residues. Looked up from germline, CDR1 is SGHVS and CDR2 is FQNEAQ. Trimming took off 1 base at V and 3 bases at J, with 10 bases between the two ends. The CDR3 DNA reads TGTGCCAGCAGCTTAGACTCAGGATTCTATAATTCACCCCTCCACTTT. This encodes CASSLDSGFYNSPLHF.

This clonotype has a count of ten or more. The V call is TRBV12-3 or TRBV12-4, the J call TRBJ2-2; D ambiguous. The CDR3 covers 15 residues. V gave up 2 bases and J gave up 6 bases, with 13 bases separating them. The DNA of the CDR3 is TGTGCCAGCAGTTTAAGTGGGTTTTTCGCCGGGGAGCTGTTTTTT. Translated: CASSLSGFFAGELFF.

The chain carries TRBV9 and TRBJ2-7; a weak D match, TRBD2 (5 bases). CDR1 SGDLS and CDR2 YYNGEE come from the germline V gene. The CDR3 length is 14 residues. Deletions cut 4 bases from V and 1 base from J, with 12 bases between. This chain's CDR3 is CASSLRTGSYEQYF. The CDR3 nucleotides are TGTGCCAGCAGCTTAAGGACTGGGTCCTACGAGCAGTACTTC.

This clonotype occurred a few times. The V and J genes are TRBV20-1 and TRBJ2-3, with 8 bases identical to TRBD1. CDR3 length: 17 residues. V gave up 1 base and J gave up 1 base; unmatched junction bases: 10. Germline CDR1 is DFQATT and CDR2 is SNEGSKA (reference sequence). In DNA, the CDR3 is TGCAGTGCTAGAGCCACAGGGGGAGATAGGGGCACAGATACGCAGTATTTT. Translated, it gives CSARATGGDRGTDTQYF.

This sequence joins TRBV15 and TRBJ2-3; D is ambiguous. The V and J ends lost 0 bases and 1 base respectively, with 11 bases between them. Germline V gene sequence: CDR1 LNHNV, CDR2 YYDKDF (reference sequence). The CDR3 loop spans 16 amino acids. CDR3 DNA: TGTGCCACCAGCAGAGAGCACGCCCCGGGCACAGATACGCAGTATTTT. Translated: CATSREHAPGTDTQYF. The whole variable domain, remainder taken from reference TRBV15 and TRBJ2-3, is DAMVIQNPRYQVTQFGKPVTLSCSQTLNHNVMYWYQQKSSQAPKLLFHYYDKDFNNEADTPDNFQSRRPNTSFCFLDIRSPGLGDTAMYLCATSREHAPGTDTQYFGPGTRLTVL.

This clonotype was recorded a few times. The V call is TRBV7-2, the J call TRBJ2-1, with TRBD2 matching 7 bases. The CDR3 totals 16 residues. Unmatched junction bases numbered 14, after V lost 5 bases and J lost 7 bases. Germline CDR1 SGHTA, CDR2 FQGNSA. CDR3 bases: TGTGCCAGCAGCCTAAAGGGAGGGACCTCAGGAAATGAGCAGTTCTTC. Encoded protein: CASSLKGGTSGNEQFF. The variable domain in full, with the rest retrieved from reference TRBV7-2 and TRBJ2-1, is GAGVSQSPSNKVTEKGKDVELRCDPISGHTALYWYRQSLGQGLEFLIYFQGNSAPDKSGLPSDRFSAERTGGSVSTLTIQRTQQEDSAVYLCASSLKGGTSGNEQFFGPGTRLTVL.

This clonotype was seen just once. This chain uses TRBV6-2 or TRBV6-3 with TRBJ2-1, with 8 nucleotides matching TRBD1. CDR3 length: 15 amino acids. Germline V gives CDR1 MNHEY, CDR2 SVGEGT. V lost 2 bases, J lost 3 bases, and 3 bases stayed unmatched. The chain's CDR3 is CASSYTGGLYNEQFF. In DNA form, the CDR3 reads TGTGCCAGCAGTTACACAGGGGGGCTCTACAATGAGCAGTTCTTC.

A single count supports this clonotype. The J gene is TRBJ2-3, the V gene TRBV6-2 or TRBV6-3; D gene ambiguous. V was clipped by 2 bases and J by 1 base, with 16 bases between them. The length of the CDR3 is 17 residues. The V gene's germline CDR1 is MNHEY and CDR2 SVGEGT. Here the CDR3 DNA reads TGTGCCAGCAGTTACAGATTTCTGGCCCGAGGCACAGATACGCAGTATTTT. Amino acids: CASSYRFLARGTDTQYF.

This clonotype was seen only a few times. The chain recombines TRBV20-1 with TRBJ2-1; 13 bases match TRBD2. CDR1 DFQATT and CDR2 SNEGSKA come from the germline V gene (reference sequence). The CDR3 is made up of 14 amino acids. As DNA, the CDR3 is TGCAGGGCAGGGACTAGCGGGATTAACGATGAGCAGTTCTTC. This encodes CRAGTSGINDEQFF.

This clonotype was counted at least ten times. The genes are TRBV4-3 and TRBJ2-7; unclear D gene. V dropped 0 bases and J dropped 3 bases, with 12 bases sitting between them. The V gene's germline CDR1 is LGHNA and CDR2 YSLEER. The CDR3 is made up of 15 amino acids. In DNA form, the CDR3 reads TGCGCCAGCAGCCAAGATAAGGGCGGAAACTACGAGCAGTACTTC. It codes for CASSQDKGGNYEQYF.

The chain employs TRBV10-3 and TRBJ2-1; D is perhaps TRBD1 or TRBD2 (6 bases each). In germline, CDR1 is ENHRY, CDR2 SYGVKD. The CDR3 totals 13 residues. V was pared by 10 bases and J by 5 bases, with 15 bases between. For the CDR3, the DNA is TGTGCCACCCAGGGGACTGCCCACAATGAGCAGTTCTTC. As protein: CATQGTAHNEQFF.

There are a few counts of this clonotype. This sequence joins TRBV27 and TRBJ1-5; D is unresolved. CDR3 size: 13 residues. Trimming cost V 0 bases and J 3 bases, with 3 bases left between them. Looked up from germline, CDR1 is MNHEY and CDR2 is SMNVEV (reference sequence). The CDR3: CASSLSANQPQHF. CDR3 bases: TGTGCCAGCAGTTTATCGGCCAATCAGCCCCAGCATTTT.

A note on this clonotype: This is likely a read error, given that the CDR3 carries no conserved phenylalanine or tryptophan at its end. The chain employs TRBV4-1 and TRBJ1-4, with D unclear. This CDR3 region has 15 residues. The germline V gene has CDR1 MGHRA and CDR2 YSYEKL. The V and J ends lost 1 base and 6 bases respectively, with 12 bases between them. Here the CDR3 reads CASSQAARRDEKLFL. CDR3 nucleotide sequence: TGCGCCAGCAGCCAAGCTGCCAGGAGGGATGAAAAACTGTTTTTG.

This clonotype was seen more than once but under ten times. The CDR3 DNA follows: TGCAGCGTTTTCCTAGCGGGATACGAGCAGTACTTC. It codes for CSVFLAGYEQYF. This chain links TRBV29-1 with TRBJ2-7; TRBD2 aligns across 9 bases. The length of the CDR3 is 12 residues. Germline lookup yields CDR1 SQVTM and CDR2 ANQGSEA. V shed 5 bases and J 4 bases; nucleotides not matched to a gene: 3.

This clonotype has ten or more counts. This chain links TRBV24-1 with TRBJ2-1, with 12 positions matching TRBD2. This CDR3 contains 15 residues. The ends lost 7 bases at V and 6 bases at J; junction bases unmatched: 6. Germline V gene lookup returns CDR1 KGHDR and CDR2 SFDVKD. CDR3 DNA sequence: TGTGCCACCAGCCTAGCACTAGCGGGAGGCAATGAGCAGTTCTTC. Protein sequence: CATSLALAGGNEQFF.

This clonotype was recorded many times. The chain couples TRBV3-1 to TRBJ2-3; the match to TRBD2 covers 12 bases. The CDR3 is 16 amino acids. The germline V gene has CDR1 LGHDT and CDR2 YNNKEL (reference sequence). Losses at the gene ends were 2 bases for V and 6 bases for J; bases not matched to a gene: 6. For the CDR3, the DNA is TGTGCCAGCAGCCAATTCCTAGCGGGAGGGTCGGATACGCAGTATTTT. The encoded protein is CASSQFLAGGSDTQYF.

This clonotype was seen more than once but under ten times. The chain couples TRBV7-2 to TRBJ2-7, with a tentative D call TRBD1 (5 bases). Trimming removed 5 bases at V and 6 bases at J, with 17 bases between. The length of the CDR3 is 14 residues. Germline CDR1 SGHTA, CDR2 FQGNSA. In nucleotides, the CDR3 is TGTGCCAGCAGCCGCGATGCAGGGTATGGCGAGCAGTACTTC. Its protein product is CASSRDAGYGEQYF.